The sequence of this TCR beta chain was determined in a study of tumor-infiltrating lymphocytes in localized non-small cell lung cancer. Study-wide findings and caveats: Higher tumor T cell infiltration than in uninvolved lung was supported by TCRbeta sequencing.

V trimming: 3 bases; J trimming: 0 bases; junction bases outside the gene matches: 5. CDR1 and CDR2 from the germline V gene are KGHSH and LQKENI. The CDR3 is made up of 16 amino acids. Notes on this clone: Its target is not known.

Clones were read by immunoSEQ multiplex PCR, and TCRdb kept only the in-frame ones, dropping some. The sample yields 15,000 to 20,000 clones, 73% seen once. The J gene is TRBJ2-4, the V gene TRBV18; TRBD1 agrees at 7 bases. The source material was lung tumor tissue. The receptor was isolated from a human donor with non-small cell lung cancer. DNA of the CDR3: TGTGCCAGCTCACCGAAGGACAGGATAGCCAAAAACATTCAGTACTTC. It encodes CASSPKDRIAKNIQYF.